This T cell receptor beta chain was observed in a study of T-cell reconstitution after alpha-beta-depleted transplantation in children. Using unique molecular identifiers, the investigators prepared the TCRbeta library. TCRdb itself ran the PCR reads through MiXCR, one entry per CDR3 protein. The table has about 540,000 distinct CDR3 sequences, approximately 16% seen once. V dropped 7 bases and J dropped 1 base, with 10 bases sitting between them. Looked up from germline, CDR1 is DFQATT and CDR2 is SNEGSKA (reference sequence). This CDR3 spans 13 amino acids. The chain recombines TRBV20-1 with TRBJ1-4, with D maybe TRBD1 (6 bases). This specimen consisted of PBMCs from the stem cell graft donor, obtained from the stem cell graft. The sequence was obtained from a human donor who donated a stem cell graft to a child with acute lymphoblastic leukemia. CDR3 in amino acids: CSVPQGTNEKLFF. The CDR3 coding sequence is TGCAGTGTACCACAGGGAACTAATGAAAAACTGTTTTTT.